The sequence of this T cell receptor (beta chain) was determined in a study of blood T cell repertoires in COVID-19. Measured with immunoSEQ multiplex PCR; TCRdb has only the in-frame clones, and not every one. The data contain more than 80,000 clones, about 80% of them singletons. The V segment lost 0 bases and the J segment 2 bases; nucleotides outside the gene matches: 2. Germline CDR1 SGDLS, CDR2 YYNGEE. The length of the CDR3 is 15 residues. The sample comprised peripheral blood. The rearrangement joins TRBV9 to TRBJ2-7; 10 bases are a match to TRBD1. This sequence was found in a human donor in a cohort sampled during active COVID-19. The CDR3 protein is CASSVGTGGTYEQYF. The DNA for the CDR3 is TGTGCCAGCAGCGTAGGGACAGGGGGAACCTACGAGCAGTACTTC.